This TCR beta chain was observed in a study of T cell responses to AZD1222 COVID-19 vaccine. Study results and limitations: Once two AZD1222 doses were given, Spike-specific TCR breadth and depth went up.

Germline CDR1 and CDR2: SGHAT and FQNNGV. Trimming pared 1 base from V and 9 bases from J, leaving 10 bases between. This CDR3 is 13 amino acids long. Repertoires were generated with immunoSEQ multiplex PCR, while TCRdb's copy carries only in-frame clones and drops some. The repertoire holds some 54,000 clones, approximately 90% seen once, with 3% to 4% in the top ten. Of note for this clone: Its target is unknown.

Sequenced material: peripheral blood, taken on day 0 of AZD1222 vaccination. This chain uses TRBV11-2 with TRBJ2-1; D is uncertain. This clonotype was obtained from an adult in good health. CDR3 loop: CASSLGRLGEQFF. The CDR3 nucleotides are TGTGCCAGCAGCTTAGGCAGATTGGGTGAGCAGTTCTTC.